Listed here are 22 T cell receptor beta chains from one sample, sequenced in a study of radiation and T cells in renal cell carcinoma. Indicated time point: baseline pretreatment blood. Noted treatment: 15 Gy SBRT to primary tumor, nephrectomy 4 weeks later. Method: immunoSEQ multiplex PCR; TCRdb's copy keeps in-frame clones and lacks some. The data show about 140,000 clones, over 65% seen once. The starting material was blood, obtained from a patient whose treatment included radiotherapy and nephrectomy. These receptors originate from a woman aged 45-59 years with renal cell carcinoma.

This clone came up a few times. The chain couples TRBV10-2 to TRBJ1-4; 10 bases match TRBD1. Germline V gene sequence: CDR1 WSHSY, CDR2 SAAADI. The V gene end was trimmed by 4 bases and the J gene end by 7 bases; junction bases not matched to a gene: 6. The CDR3 spans 15 residues. The CDR3 bases are TGCGCCAGCAGTGCGGGGGGACAGGGGTTTGAAAAACTGTTTTTT. It is translated as CASSAGGQGFEKLFF.

J is TRBJ1-4 and V is TRBV5-1, with 8 bases fitting TRBD1. Germline CDR1 SGHRS, CDR2 YFSETQ. The J segment lost 8 bases and the V segment lost 0 bases, leaving 9 bases of the junction unmatched. The CDR3 totals 16 residues. CDR3 loop: CASSLGAGDRREKLFF. CDR3 sequence (DNA): TGCGCCAGCAGCTTGGGTGCTGGGGACAGGAGGGAAAAACTGTTTTTT. The variable domain in full, completed from reference TRBV5-1 and TRBJ1-4, reads KAGVTQTPRYLIKTRGQQVTLSCSPISGHRSVSWYQQTPGQGLQFLFEYFSETQRNKGNFPGRFSGRQFSNSRSEMNVSTLELGDSALYLCASSLGAGDRREKLFFGSGTQLSVL.

The chain is built from TRBV7-9 and TRBJ2-5, with unresolved D. Germline V CDR1 and CDR2: SEHNR, FQNEAQ (reference sequence). V dropped 2 bases and J dropped 1 base, with 8 bases sitting between them. The CDR3 is 14 residues long. The CDR3 DNA sequence: TGTGCCAGCAGCTTACTTGAGGTCCAAGAGACCCAGTACTTC. Translation gives CASSLLEVQETQYF. The whole variable domain, filled in from reference TRBV7-9 and TRBJ2-5, reads DTGVSQNPRHKITKRGQNVTFRCDPISEHNRLYWYRQTLGQGPEFLTYFQNEAQLEKSRLLSDRFSAERPKGSFSTLEIQRTEQGDSAMYLCASSLLEVQETQYFGPGTRLLVL.

V usage is TRBV25-1 and J usage is TRBJ1-4, with TRBD1 as a possible D gene (6 bases). The V and J ends lost 5 bases and 4 bases respectively, with 14 bases between them. This CDR3 contains 15 residues. Germline V lookup: CDR1 MGHDK, CDR2 SYGVNS. The CDR3 reads CASSHPGQINEKLFF. CDR3 nucleotide sequence: TGTGCCAGCAGTCACCCGGGACAAATTAATGAAAAACTGTTTTTT.

Only one count was recorded for this clone. This sequence joins TRBV6-6 and TRBJ2-1; D is unresolved. The germline CDR1 and CDR2 sequences are MNHNY and SVGAGI (reference sequence). The CDR3 contains 14 residues. The V and J ends lost 6 bases and 7 bases respectively, with 16 bases between them. The CDR3 DNA sequence: TGTGCCAGCAGCCACCTCCTAGAATTGAATGAGCAGTTCTTC. Translation gives CASSHLLELNEQFF.

The V call is TRBV28, the J call TRBJ2-1; 9 bases match TRBD2. The CDR3 has 16 amino acids. Germline V gene sequence: CDR1 MDHEN, CDR2 SYDVKM. With V trimmed by 5 bases and J by 4 bases, 9 bases remained unmatched. The CDR3 sequence is CASSPTSGGLYNEQFF. The CDR3 nucleotides are TGTGCCAGCAGTCCGACTAGCGGAGGCCTGTACAATGAGCAGTTCTTC. The full variable domain, completed using reference TRBV28 and TRBJ2-1, is DVKVTQSSRYLVKRTGEKVFLECVQDMDHENMFWYRQDPGLGLRLIYFSYDVKMKEKGDIPEGYSVSREKKERFSLILESASTNQTSMYLCASSPTSGGLYNEQFFGPGTRLTVL.

The genes are TRBV9 and TRBJ1-2; D is uncertain. CDR3 length: 15 amino acids. Trimming shortened V by 3 bases and J by 2 bases, and 14 bases separated the two germline ends. Germline values: CDR1 SGDLS, CDR2 YYNGEE. Here the CDR3 reads CASSAGLEMNYGYTF. The CDR3 bases are TGTGCCAGCAGCGCGGGCTTGGAGATGAACTATGGCTACACCTTC.

This clone came up a few times. This chain links TRBV7-2 with TRBJ1-5; D might be TRBD1 (5 bases). The germline gives CDR1 SGHTA, CDR2 FQGNSA. With 6 bases removed from V and 7 bases from J, the gap between germline ends came to 19 bases. This CDR3 comprises 15 residues. CDR3 loop: CASRAGLTREQPQHF. CDR3 in DNA: TGTGCCAGCAGGGCGGGACTCACCCGGGAACAGCCCCAGCATTTT.

The chain is built from TRBV2 and TRBJ1-1; TRBD1 matches 9 bases. This CDR3 spans 14 amino acids. The germline gives CDR1 SNHLY, CDR2 FYNNEI. J was trimmed by 3 bases and V by 6 bases; bases with no gene match: 5. The CDR3 reads CASRLQGADTEAFF. CDR3 DNA: TGTGCCAGCAGGTTACAGGGGGCAGACACTGAAGCTTTCTTT.

The chain links TRBV6-5 to TRBJ2-7, with D possibly being TRBD1 (6 bases). The CDR3 has 15 amino acids. V lost 6 bases to trimming and J lost 9 bases, with 24 bases between them. Germline CDR1 is MNHEY and CDR2 is SVGAGI. The CDR3 nucleotides are TGTGCCAGCAGCCCGGGACACCGACGTCGCGTGGGGCAGTACTTC. Protein sequence: CASSPGHRRRVGQYF.

The V call is TRBV13, the J call TRBJ1-5; D not resolved. The CDR3 is made up of 14 amino acids. V dropped 2 bases and J dropped 0 bases, with 5 bases sitting between them. Germline CDR1 and CDR2: PRHDT and FYEKMQ (reference sequence). CDR3 nucleotides: TGTGCCAGCAGCTTAATGTATAGCAATCAGCCCCAGCATTTT. This translates into CASSLMYSNQPQHF.

This clone has just one count. CDR3 sequence: CASSLDRIVYGYTF. The CDR3, as DNA: TGTGCCAGCAGCTTGGACAGGATCGTATATGGCTACACCTTC. This chain uses TRBV7-9 with TRBJ1-2; 7 bases agree with TRBD1. Germline CDR1 SEHNR, CDR2 FQNEAQ (reference sequence). Trimming removed 3 bases from V and 5 bases from J; junction bases left unmatched: 6. There are 14 residues in the CDR3.

The chain couples TRBV30 to TRBJ1-1; D unresolved. V dropped 4 bases and J dropped 1 base, with 7 bases sitting between them. The CDR3 has 12 residues. The V gene's germline CDR1 is GTSNPN and CDR2 SVGIG (reference sequence). CDR3 residues: CAWMPENTEAFF. The CDR3 DNA sequence: TGTGCCTGGATGCCAGAGAACACTGAAGCTTTCTTT.

The rearrangement links TRBV5-6 to TRBJ2-7; 7 nucleotides align to TRBD2. This CDR3 is built from 15 residues. V lost 5 bases, J lost 6 bases, and 14 bases stayed unmatched. Germline CDR1 reads SGHDT; CDR2 reads YYEEEE. Here the CDR3 reads CASRPGGWTGGEQYF. The CDR3 nucleotides read TGTGCCAGCAGGCCCGGAGGGTGGACGGGAGGCGAGCAGTACTTC.

The genes are TRBV20-1 and TRBJ1-5, with D unclear. Looked up from germline, CDR1 is DFQATT and CDR2 is SNEGSKA (reference sequence). The CDR3 spans 11 residues. The germline V and J ends were trimmed by 3 bases and 6 bases, with 6 bases remaining between them. The CDR3 here is CSASAGQPQHF. CDR3 coding DNA: TGCAGTGCTAGCGCCGGTCAGCCCCAGCATTTT.

This clone turned up a few times. The chain couples TRBV5-6 to TRBJ1-1; a possible D gene is TRBD1 (5 bases). Germline loops: CDR1 SGHDT, CDR2 YYEEEE. The CDR3 length is 14 residues. V shed 4 bases and J shed 10 bases, with 20 bases lying between them. The CDR3 nucleotides are TGTGCCAGCAGCGTGGGACCGACTGATCGGTTAGCTTTCTTT. Translated: CASSVGPTDRLAFF. Using reference TRBV5-6 and TRBJ1-1 for the parts outside the CDR3, the full variable domain is DAGVTQSPTHLIKTRGQQVTLRCSPKSGHDTVSWYQQALGQGPQFIFQYYEEEERQRGNFPDRFSGHQFPNYSSELNVNALLLGDSALYLCASSVGPTDRLAFFGQGTRLTVV.

On this clone: One junction end disagrees with the germline gene, perhaps due to a read error. This rearrangement joins TRBV2 to TRBJ1-1; weak D call: TRBD1 (5 bases). The CDR3 extends over 12 amino acids. From germline, CDR1 is SNHLY and CDR2 FYNNEI. In nucleotides, the CDR3 is TGTGCCAGCACTGAAGAGGGGACTGAAGCTTTCTTT. This sequence encodes CASTEEGTEAFF.

The chain is built from TRBV7-2 and TRBJ2-5; 8 bases fit TRBD2. CDR3 length equals 15 residues. V lost 1 base and J lost 4; bases outside the gene matches: 5. Germline lookup yields CDR1 SGHTA and CDR2 FQGNSA. CDR3 loop: CASSLVGSGVETQYF. CDR3 sequence (DNA): TGTGCCAGCAGCTTAGTTGGTAGCGGGGTAGAGACCCAGTACTTC.

The rearrangement joins TRBV6-5 to TRBJ1-1, with a possible D match to TRBD1 (5 bases). Germline V gene sequence: CDR1 MNHEY, CDR2 SVGAGI. The CDR3 is 15 amino acids. V was pared by 2 bases and J by 0 bases, with 10 bases between. CDR3 coding DNA: TGTGCCAGCAGTTACGGGACGGAACTGAACACTGAAGCTTTCTTT. Amino acid sequence: CASSYGTELNTEAFF.

The CDR3 here is CASNPTGLAELFF. The DNA of the CDR3 is TGTGCCAGCAACCCCACCGGACTAGCTGAGCTGTTTTTT. The chain is built from TRBV18 and TRBJ2-2; 8 positions match TRBD2. V dropped 8 bases and J dropped 11; count of bases not matched to a gene: 10. In germline, CDR1 is KGHSH, CDR2 LQKENI. The CDR3 runs to 13 residues.

This clone has only a few counts. CDR3 sequence reads: CASSQDRAGNQPQHF. The CDR3 nucleotides read TGCGCCAGCAGCCAAGATAGGGCGGGCAATCAGCCCCAGCATTTT. J is TRBJ1-5 and V is TRBV4-1; D gene ambiguous. The germline V gene has CDR1 MGHRA and CDR2 YSYEKL. V gave up 0 bases and J gave up 2 bases, with 8 bases separating them. The length of the CDR3 is 15 residues.

This clone was picked up one time. The chain recombines TRBV2 with TRBJ2-7; 7 bases agree with TRBD1. CDR1 is SNHLY, CDR2 FYNNEI, per germline. This CDR3 is built from 14 residues. V dropped 6 bases and J dropped 7; count of bases not matched to a gene: 12. CDR3 protein: CASSRTGPGLEQYF. The CDR3 DNA follows: TGTGCCAGCAGCCGGACAGGCCCGGGCCTAGAGCAGTACTTC.